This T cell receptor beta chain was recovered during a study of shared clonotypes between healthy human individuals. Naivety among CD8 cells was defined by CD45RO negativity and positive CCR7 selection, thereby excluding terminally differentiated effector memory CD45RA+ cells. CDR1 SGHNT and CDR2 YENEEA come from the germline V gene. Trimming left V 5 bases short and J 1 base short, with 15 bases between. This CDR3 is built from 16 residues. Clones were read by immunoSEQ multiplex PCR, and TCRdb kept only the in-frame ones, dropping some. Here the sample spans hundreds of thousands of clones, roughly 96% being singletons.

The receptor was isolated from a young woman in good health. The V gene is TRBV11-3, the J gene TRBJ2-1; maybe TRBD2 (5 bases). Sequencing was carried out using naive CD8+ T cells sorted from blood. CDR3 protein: CASSHSVRESYNEQFF. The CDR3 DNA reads TGTGCCAGCAGCCACTCTGTAAGGGAGTCCTACAATGAGCAGTTCTTC.